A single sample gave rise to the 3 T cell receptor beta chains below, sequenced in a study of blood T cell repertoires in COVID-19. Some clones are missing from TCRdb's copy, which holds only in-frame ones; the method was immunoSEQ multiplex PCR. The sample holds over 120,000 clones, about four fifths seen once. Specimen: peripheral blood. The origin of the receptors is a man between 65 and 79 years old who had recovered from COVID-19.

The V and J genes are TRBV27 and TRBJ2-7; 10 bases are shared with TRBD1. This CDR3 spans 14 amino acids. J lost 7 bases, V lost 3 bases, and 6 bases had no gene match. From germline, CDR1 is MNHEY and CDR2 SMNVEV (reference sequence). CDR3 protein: CASSFGQGGEEQYF. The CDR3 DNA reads TGTGCCAGCAGTTTCGGACAGGGGGGTGAAGAGCAGTACTTC.

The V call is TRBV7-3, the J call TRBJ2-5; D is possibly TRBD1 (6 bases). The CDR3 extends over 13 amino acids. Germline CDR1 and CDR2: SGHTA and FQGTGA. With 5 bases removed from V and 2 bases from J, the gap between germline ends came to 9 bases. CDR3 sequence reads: CASSRRGQETQYF. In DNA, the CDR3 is TGTGCCAGCAGCCGAAGGGGGCAAGAGACCCAGTACTTC.

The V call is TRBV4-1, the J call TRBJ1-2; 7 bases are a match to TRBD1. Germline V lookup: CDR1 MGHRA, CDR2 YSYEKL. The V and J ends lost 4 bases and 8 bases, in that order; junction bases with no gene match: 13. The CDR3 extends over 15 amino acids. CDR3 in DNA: TGCGCCAGCAGCCTGCCTACCGGACAGGTGGGGGGCTACACCTTC. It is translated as CASSLPTGQVGGYTF.